A single sample is the source of the 28 T cell receptor beta chains below, sequenced in a study of shared clonotypes between healthy human individuals. TCRdb's table, derived via immunoSEQ multiplex PCR, lists solely in-frame clones and lacks some. This table has under 550,000 clones, roughly 95% appearing once. Material for sequencing was naive CD4+ T cells sorted from blood. Subset meaning: CD45RA+ positively selected. The receptors shown here come from a woman aged 25-40 years in good health.

The rearrangement joins TRBV28 to TRBJ1-1; tentatively, D is TRBD1 (6 bases). V lost 10 bases, J lost 0 bases, and 12 bases lay in between. CDR1 and CDR2 (germline): MDHEN, SYDVKM. The CDR3 is 13 amino acids. CDR3 loop: CAILGQLNTEAFF. CDR3 bases: TGTGCCATCCTAGGACAGCTGAACACTGAAGCTTTCTTT.

The genes are TRBV4-2 and TRBJ1-2; the match to TRBD1 covers 9 bases. CDR1 LGHNA and CDR2 YNFKEQ come from the germline V gene. This CDR3 contains 17 residues. V lost 1 base to trimming and J lost 0 bases; unmatched junction nucleotides: 6. CDR3 nucleotides: TGTGCCAGCAGCCAAGCACAGGGGGCCCCAACTAACTATGGCTACACCTTC. Protein: CASSQAQGAPTNYGYTF.

This chain's CDR3 is CASTPSRDSSYEQYF. The DNA for the CDR3 is TGTGCCAGCACCCCCAGCCGGGACAGTTCCTACGAGCAGTACTTC. The chain employs TRBV2 and TRBJ2-7; 7 nucleotides align to TRBD1. CDR1 is SNHLY and CDR2 is FYNNEI in the germline V gene. V gave up 7 bases and J gave up 1 base; unmatched junction bases: 10. The CDR3 contains 15 residues.

Only one count was recorded for this clone. V and J are TRBV28 and TRBJ1-5; 7 bases agree with TRBD1. The CDR3 is 14 amino acids. Germline CDR1 reads MDHEN; CDR2 reads SYDVKM. V gave up 2 bases and J gave up 8 bases; unmatched junction bases: 6. This CDR3 reads CASSLAQGKKPQHF. The CDR3 DNA reads TGTGCCAGCAGTTTAGCACAGGGGAAGAAGCCCCAGCATTTT.

CDR3: CASSLMGEGNQPQHF. CDR3 bases: TGTGCCAGCAGCTTGATGGGAGAGGGCAATCAGCCCCAGCATTTT. The chain is built from TRBV5-5 and TRBJ1-5; D gene ambiguous. Germline CDR1 and CDR2: SGHKS and YYEKEE (reference sequence). The CDR3 is made up of 15 amino acids. Trimming took off 1 base at V and 2 bases at J, with 10 bases between the two ends.

This rearrangement joins TRBV18 to TRBJ1-2, with D unclear. CDR1 KGHSH and CDR2 LQKENI come from the germline V gene. V dropped 2 bases and J dropped 8 bases, with 12 bases sitting between them. CDR3 length: 13 amino acids. CDR3: CASSPRPEEGYTF. In DNA, the CDR3 is TGTGCCAGCTCACCAAGGCCGGAAGAAGGCTACACCTTC.

The chain couples TRBV25-1 to TRBJ2-1; TRBD2 is a possible D gene (6 bases). This CDR3 spans 15 amino acids. Trimming left V 1 base short and J 1 base short, with 8 bases between. Germline-derived CDR1 and CDR2 are MGHDK and SYGVNS. The CDR3, as DNA: TGTGCCAGCAGTGAATGGCGGGGATCCTACAATGAGCAGTTCTTC. Its translation: CASSEWRGSYNEQFF.

The chain links TRBV27 to TRBJ2-5; no reliable D call. The J call could be wrong; TRBJ2-7 is a better fit for the DNA end. The CDR3 spans 13 residues. Germline CDR1 and CDR2: MNHEY and SMNVEV (reference sequence). Written as DNA, the CDR3 is TGTGCCAGCAGTCGGCTTGTCCCGTACGAGCAGTACTTC. Residues: CASSRLVPYEQYF.

This clone was recorded only once. The V and J genes are TRBV11-2 and TRBJ2-5, with TRBD1 identical over 10 bases. The last part of the DNA fits TRBJ2-7 better; the J call may be wrong. The length of the CDR3 is 16 residues. From germline, CDR1 is SGHAT and CDR2 FQNNGV. The CDR3 region has the DNA TGTGCCAGCAGCCCCCGGGACAGGGGCCCTCGTCACGAGCAGTACTTC. It is translated as CASSPRDRGPRHEQYF.

The chain is built from TRBV2 and TRBJ2-1, with TRBD2 identical over 9 bases. The germline gives CDR1 SNHLY, CDR2 FYNNEI. The CDR3 sequence is 14 residues long. The V and J ends lost 11 bases and 4 bases, in that order; junction bases with no gene match: 9. The CDR3 loop is CASRAGGPYNEQFF. In DNA form, the CDR3 reads TGTGCCTCGCGGGCGGGAGGGCCATACAATGAGCAGTTCTTC.

The chain carries TRBV27 and TRBJ2-7, with D possibly TRBD2 on 5 matching bases. The germline V gene encodes CDR1 MNHEY and CDR2 SMNVEV (reference sequence). The CDR3 is made up of 13 amino acids. The V end was cut by 0 bases, the J end by 7 bases, with 10 bases between. In DNA form, the CDR3 reads TGTGCCAGCAGTTTATCCCCCCGGGGAGAGCAGTACTTC. Protein: CASSLSPRGEQYF.

V usage is TRBV5-1 and J usage is TRBJ2-1; D might be TRBD2 (5 bases). Germline loops: CDR1 SGHRS, CDR2 YFSETQ. The V end lost 6 bases, the J end lost 6 bases, and 22 bases lay between the germline ends. This CDR3 has 16 residues. The CDR3 DNA is TGCGCCAGCACCCTTTCTGGACTTGGCGGCAGCAATGAGCAGTTCTTC. Encoded protein: CASTLSGLGGSNEQFF.

This clone was picked up a small number of times. The V call is TRBV6-1, the J call TRBJ1-2, with D possibly TRBD1 on 5 matching bases. V was clipped by 3 bases and J by 5 bases, with 10 bases between them. This CDR3 comprises 13 residues. CDR1 is MNHNS and CDR2 is SASEGT in the germline V gene. DNA for the CDR3: TGTGCCAGCAGTGACGCAGGGCAGTATGGCTACACCTTC. This gives the protein CASSDAGQYGYTF.

The J gene is TRBJ2-7, the V gene TRBV19; no reliable D call. V lost 10 bases and J 0 bases, leaving 13 bases between the germline ends. The CDR3 contains 13 residues. Per germline, CDR1 LNHDA and CDR2 SQIVND (reference sequence). The CDR3 bases are TGTGCCACCCAGGTTTTGGGCTCCTACGAGCAGTACTTC. Its translation is CATQVLGSYEQYF.

The rearrangement links TRBV19 to TRBJ2-3, with 8 bases matching TRBD2. This CDR3 comprises 18 residues. From germline, CDR1 is LNHDA and CDR2 SQIVND (reference sequence). J lost 4 bases, V lost 3 bases, and 15 bases had no gene match. The chain's CDR3 is CASSIYSPGLGTADTQYF. Written as DNA, the CDR3 is TGTGCCAGTAGTATCTATTCCCCGGGACTAGGGACGGCAGATACGCAGTATTTT.

In nucleotides, the CDR3 is TGTGCCAGCAGTTACTACGAACCTCGGGGCACTGAAGCTTTCTTT. Protein product: CASSYYEPRGTEAFF. This rearrangement joins TRBV6-5 to TRBJ1-1; D call uncertain. The CDR3 covers 15 residues. V lost 1 base and J 4 bases, leaving 13 bases between the germline ends. Germline V gene data show CDR1 as MNHEY and CDR2 as SVGAGI.

V is TRBV2 and J is TRBJ2-2; D is perhaps TRBD1 (6 bases). V was pared by 7 bases and J by 4 bases, with 10 bases between. This CDR3 is 13 amino acids long. Germline values: CDR1 SNHLY, CDR2 FYNNEI. The CDR3 loop reads CASTAGVTGELFF. CDR3 nucleotide sequence: TGTGCCAGCACCGCAGGGGTCACCGGGGAGCTGTTTTTT. Drawing the rest from reference TRBV2 and TRBJ2-2, the complete variable domain is EPEVTQTPSHQVTQMGQEVILRCVPISNHLYFYWYRQILGQKVEFLVSFYNNEISEKSEIFDDQFSVERPDGSNFTLKIRSTKLEDSAMYFCASTAGVTGELFFGEGSRLTVL.

V usage is TRBV27 and J usage is TRBJ1-1, with D tentatively TRBD1 (5 bases). Germline CDR1 reads MNHEY; CDR2 reads SMNVEV (reference sequence). The CDR3 runs to 13 residues. Trimming left V 11 bases short and J 3 bases short, with 16 bases between. CDR3 sequence: CASTSRGDTEAFF. DNA of the CDR3: TGTGCCTCGACTTCGAGGGGTGACACTGAAGCTTTCTTT.

This sequence joins TRBV19 and TRBJ2-7; TRBD2 matches 8 bases. The CDR3 is made up of 16 amino acids. CDR1 LNHDA and CDR2 SQIVND come from the germline V gene (reference sequence). The V gene end was trimmed by 3 bases and the J gene end by 3 bases; junction bases not matched to a gene: 10. The CDR3 coding sequence is TGTGCCAGTAGTATTGACGGTCGGACTAGCTTCTACGAGCAGTACTTC. It encodes CASSIDGRTSFYEQYF. Full variable domain (missing parts from reference TRBV19 and TRBJ2-7): DGGITQSPKYLFRKEGQNVTLSCEQNLNHDAMYWYRQDPGQGLRLIYYSQIVNDFQKGDIAEGYSVSREKKESFPLTVTSAQKNPTAFYLCASSIDGRTSFYEQYFGPGTRLTVT.

The genes are TRBV6-5 and TRBJ2-7; possible D gene TRBD2, 5 bases. The germline gives CDR1 MNHEY, CDR2 SVGAGI. Deletions cut 7 bases from V and 4 bases from J, with 14 bases between. The CDR3 loop spans 13 amino acids. The CDR3 is CASKAAGVYEQYF. CDR3 nucleotide sequence: TGTGCCAGCAAGGCGGCCGGGGTATACGAGCAGTACTTC.

Written as DNA, the CDR3 is TGTGCCAGCAGCTTGGTTCCGCTAGCAGAGGTCACGCAGTATTTT. Translating gives CASSLVPLAEVTQYF. The V call is TRBV11-2, the J call TRBJ2-3, with D maybe TRBD2 (5 bases). V lost 3 bases, J lost 9 bases, and 19 bases lay in between. Germline lookup yields CDR1 SGHAT and CDR2 FQNNGV. The CDR3 runs 15 residues.

This chain connects TRBV29-1 to TRBJ2-5; TRBD2 matches 9 bases. The J call is doubtful: the DNA matches TRBJ2-7 better. The CDR3 is 15 amino acids. Germline V gives CDR1 SQVTM, CDR2 ANQGSEA. DNA for the CDR3: TGCAGCGTCGTACCAGTTAGCGGGAGCTCCTACGAGCAGTACTTC. Its protein product is CSVVPVSGSSYEQYF.

The chain uses TRBV6-5 and TRBJ2-2; possibly TRBD2 for D (6 bases). Germline CDR1 MNHEY, CDR2 SVGAGI. Trimming removed 2 bases at V and 1 base at J, with 11 bases between. CDR3 length equals 16 residues. CDR3 sequence reads: CASSYERALNTGELFF. The CDR3 DNA reads TGTGCCAGCAGTTACGAGCGGGCCTTGAACACCGGGGAGCTGTTTTTT.

This chain connects TRBV28 to TRBJ1-3; 7 bases are a match to TRBD1. Germline loops: CDR1 MDHEN, CDR2 SYDVKM. V dropped 6 bases and J dropped 2; count of bases not matched to a gene: 7. This CDR3 region has 15 residues. The CDR3 nucleotides are TGTGCCAGCAGAGGAGACAGGGTCACTGGAAACACCATATATTTT. As protein: CASRGDRVTGNTIYF.

The chain employs TRBV6-5 and TRBJ2-7; perhaps TRBD1 as D (5 bases). Trimming shortened V by 5 bases and J by 2 bases, and 13 bases separated the two germline ends. The CDR3 extends over 14 amino acids. Germline loops: CDR1 MNHEY, CDR2 SVGAGI. The CDR3 nucleotides are TGTGCCAGCAGTCCTTATGACAGCACCTACGAGCAGTACTTC. It translates to CASSPYDSTYEQYF.

V is TRBV30 and J is TRBJ2-1; D may be TRBD2 (5 bases). The CDR3 loop spans 14 amino acids. Germline V gene lookup returns CDR1 GTSNPN and CDR2 SVGIG (reference sequence). Trimming removed 2 bases at V and 0 bases at J, with 8 bases between. CDR3 coding DNA: TGTGCCTGGAGTCGTCGGGGCTCCTACAATGAGCAGTTCTTC. Encoded protein: CAWSRRGSYNEQFF.

The chain joins TRBV15 to TRBJ1-6; D uncertain. The CDR3 covers 16 residues. Trimming removed 2 bases at V and 3 bases at J, with 11 bases between. Per germline, CDR1 LNHNV and CDR2 YYDKDF (reference sequence). DNA of the CDR3: TGTGCCACCAGCAGACTCGGGGAAGGCTATAATTCACCCCTCCACTTT. Its protein is CATSRLGEGYNSPLHF.

This clone was seen once. The chain couples TRBV14 to TRBJ2-7, with 9 bases lining up with TRBD1. CDR3 length: 17 amino acids. CDR1 SGHDN and CDR2 FVKESK come from the germline V gene. V lost 4 bases, J lost 4 bases, and 14 bases stayed unmatched. The CDR3 sequence is CASSPQLGTGNWYEQYF. CDR3 nucleotides: TGTGCCAGCAGCCCCCAATTGGGGACAGGGAACTGGTACGAGCAGTACTTC.